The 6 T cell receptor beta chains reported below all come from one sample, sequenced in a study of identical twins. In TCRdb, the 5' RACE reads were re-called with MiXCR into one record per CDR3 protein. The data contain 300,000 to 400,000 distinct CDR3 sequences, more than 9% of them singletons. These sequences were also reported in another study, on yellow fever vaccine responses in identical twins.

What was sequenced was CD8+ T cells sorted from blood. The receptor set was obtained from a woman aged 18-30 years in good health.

As DNA, the CDR3 is TGTGCCAGCAGTAATAGCGGGGACGTCGGGGAGCTGTTTTTT. It codes for CASSNSGDVGELFF. V gene TRBV2 combines with J gene TRBJ2-2; 8 bases align to TRBD2. After removal of 5 bases from V and 7 bases from J, the junction contained 6 bases not matched to a gene. CDR1 and CDR2 (germline): SNHLY, FYNNEI. This CDR3 is 14 amino acids long.

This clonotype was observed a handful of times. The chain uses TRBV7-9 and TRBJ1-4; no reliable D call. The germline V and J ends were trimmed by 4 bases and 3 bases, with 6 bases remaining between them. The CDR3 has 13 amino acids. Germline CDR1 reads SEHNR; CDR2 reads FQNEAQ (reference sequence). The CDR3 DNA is TGTGCCAGCAGCTCACGACCTAATGAAAAACTGTTTTTT. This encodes CASSSRPNEKLFF.

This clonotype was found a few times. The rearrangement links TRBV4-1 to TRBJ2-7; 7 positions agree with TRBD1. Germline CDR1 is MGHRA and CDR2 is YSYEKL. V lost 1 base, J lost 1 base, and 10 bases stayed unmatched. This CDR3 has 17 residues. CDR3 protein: CASSQAFGTVPSYEQYV. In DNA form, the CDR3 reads TGCGCCAGCAGCCAAGCCTTCGGGACAGTACCTTCCTACGAGCAGTACGTC.

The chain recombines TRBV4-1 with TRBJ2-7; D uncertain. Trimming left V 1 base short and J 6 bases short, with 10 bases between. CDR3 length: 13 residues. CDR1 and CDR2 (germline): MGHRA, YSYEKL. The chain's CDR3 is CASSQGDGGEQYF. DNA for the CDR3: TGCGCCAGCAGCCAAGGAGACGGTGGCGAGCAGTACTTC.

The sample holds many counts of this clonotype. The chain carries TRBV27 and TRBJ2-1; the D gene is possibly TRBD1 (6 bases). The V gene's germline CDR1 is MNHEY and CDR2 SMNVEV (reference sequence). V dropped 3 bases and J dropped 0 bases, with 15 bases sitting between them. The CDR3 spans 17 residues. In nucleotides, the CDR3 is TGTGCCAGCAGTTTCTTCCGACAGGAGAGCTCCTACAATGAGCAGTTCTTC. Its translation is CASSFFRQESSYNEQFF.

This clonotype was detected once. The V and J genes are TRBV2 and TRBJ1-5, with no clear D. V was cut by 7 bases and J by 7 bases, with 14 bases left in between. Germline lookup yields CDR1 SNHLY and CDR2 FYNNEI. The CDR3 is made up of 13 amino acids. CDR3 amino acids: CASTGEGRQPQHF. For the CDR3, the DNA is TGTGCCAGCACCGGGGAAGGGAGGCAGCCCCAGCATTTT.